Listed here are 8 T cell receptor beta chains from one sample, sequenced in a study of blood T cell repertoires in COVID-19. Using immunoSEQ multiplex PCR, the repertoire was profiled, and TCRdb retains in-frame clones only, with some absent. Of some 200,000 clones listed, about 90% are singletons. The specimen was peripheral blood. Receptors were obtained from a man in his sixties with active or convalescent COVID-19.

The chain uses TRBV19 and TRBJ2-2, with D tentatively TRBD1 (5 bases). Per the germline V gene, CDR1 is LNHDA and CDR2 is SQIVND (reference sequence). This CDR3 comprises 17 residues. Trimming took 9 bases from V and 4 from J, leaving 24 bases between them. CDR3 sequence: CASTSSVRQPRTGELFF. The CDR3 DNA is TGTGCCAGCACGTCGTCGGTCAGACAGCCACGCACCGGGGAGCTGTTTTTT.

The rearrangement joins TRBV6-5 to TRBJ2-7; D perhaps matches TRBD2 (5 bases). The CDR3 loop spans 15 amino acids. Germline V gives CDR1 MNHEY, CDR2 SVGAGI. Trimming stripped 10 bases from V and 3 bases from J, with 22 bases between. CDR3 amino acids: CATRPLRGTFYEQYF. Here the CDR3 DNA reads TGTGCCACCCGACCCCTACGGGGTACCTTCTACGAGCAGTACTTC.

V is TRBV13 and J is TRBJ2-3; TRBD2 might be the D (6 bases). Trimming shortened V by 3 bases and J by 6 bases, and 7 bases separated the two germline ends. This CDR3 comprises 12 residues. CDR1 is PRHDT and CDR2 is FYEKMQ in the germline V gene (reference sequence). The CDR3: CASSFRGDTQYF. The CDR3 bases are TGTGCCAGCAGCTTCCGGGGGGATACGCAGTATTTT.

The gene calls are TRBV19 and TRBJ1-1, with D unclear. Trimming stripped 7 bases from V and 0 bases from J, with 9 bases between. Per the germline V gene, CDR1 is LNHDA and CDR2 is SQIVND (reference sequence). The length of the CDR3 is 13 residues. CDR3 nucleotides: TGTGCCAGTACGAGGAACCTGAACACTGAAGCTTTCTTT. Residues: CASTRNLNTEAFF.

This chain uses TRBV19 with TRBJ2-1; TRBD1 matches at 8 bases. Losses at the gene ends were 2 bases for V and 0 bases for J; bases not matched to a gene: 3. Germline V gives CDR1 LNHDA, CDR2 SQIVND (reference sequence). This CDR3 has 16 residues. CDR3 nucleotide sequence: TGTGCCAGTAGTATACAGGGGGCTGGCTCCTACAATGAGCAGTTCTTC. Translated, it gives CASSIQGAGSYNEQFF.

This chain joins TRBV2 and TRBJ1-1, with a tentative D call TRBD1 (5 bases). CDR3 length: 14 amino acids. The germline gives CDR1 SNHLY, CDR2 FYNNEI. Deletions cut 4 bases from V and 1 base from J, with 10 bases between. The CDR3 is CASSGPTGNTEAFF. In DNA form, the CDR3 reads TGTGCCAGCAGTGGACCTACAGGGAACACTGAAGCTTTCTTT.

The V call is TRBV27, the J call TRBJ1-2; D possibly corresponds to TRBD1 (6 bases). This CDR3 contains 12 residues. Germline CDR1 and CDR2: MNHEY and SMNVEV (reference sequence). Trimming cost V 5 bases and J 8 bases, with 12 bases left between them. The CDR3 DNA is TGTGCCAGCAGTCCGAGGGGGAAAGGCTACACCTTC. This encodes CASSPRGKGYTF.

This CDR3 is CASRLTENSPLHF. In DNA, the CDR3 is TGCGCCAGCAGACTTACAGAAAATTCACCCCTCCACTTT. The rearrangement uses TRBV5-1 and TRBJ1-6; no clear D. There are 13 residues in the CDR3. V dropped 5 bases and J dropped 7 bases, with 10 bases sitting between them. In germline, CDR1 is SGHRS, CDR2 YFSETQ. The complete variable domain, with remaining parts taken from reference TRBV5-1 and TRBJ1-6, reads KAGVTQTPRYLIKTRGQQVTLSCSPISGHRSVSWYQQTPGQGLQFLFEYFSETQRNKGNFPGRFSGRQFSNSRSEMNVSTLELGDSALYLCASRLTENSPLHFGNGTRLTVT.